The next 10 T cell receptor beta chains were all read from a single sample in a study of blood T cell repertoires in COVID-19. Method: immunoSEQ multiplex PCR; TCRdb's copy keeps in-frame clones and lacks some. This table holds about 300,000 clones, 85% to 90% found once. Sequences were obtained from peripheral blood. Receptors originate from a woman aged 45-65 years with COVID-19, enrolled during active disease.

This sequence joins TRBV10-2 and TRBJ2-1; tentatively, D is TRBD2 (6 bases). Germline CDR1 reads WSHSY; CDR2 reads SAAADI. The V end was cut by 8 bases, the J end by 5 bases, with 19 bases between. The CDR3 length is 15 residues. DNA for the CDR3: TGCGCCAGCGGGGGGACGCGGCCTCCTAACAATGAGCAGTTCTTC. This sequence encodes CASGGTRPPNNEQFF.

This sequence joins TRBV24-1 and TRBJ2-3, with D possibly TRBD1 on 6 matching bases. Germline V gene data show CDR1 as KGHDR and CDR2 as SFDVKD. The V end was cut by 4 bases, the J end by 2 bases, with 21 bases between. This CDR3 spans 18 amino acids. The CDR3 DNA reads TGTGCCACCAGTGACAGAAATCAGGGGACCCAATACACAGATACGCAGTATTTT. Translated, it gives CATSDRNQGTQYTDTQYF.

There are a few counts of this clone. The chain has TRBV7-7 and TRBJ2-7, with D possibly TRBD1 on 6 matching bases. Trimming took off 3 bases at V and 0 bases at J, with 12 bases between the two ends. The V gene's germline CDR1 is SSHAT and CDR2 FNYEAQ (reference sequence). This CDR3 has 15 amino acids. The CDR3 DNA sequence: TGTGCCAGCAGCTTGGGAGCGGACAGCTCCTACGAGCAGTACTTC. It encodes CASSLGADSSYEQYF.

This clone was seen just once. The chain is built from TRBV24-1 and TRBJ2-7, with 10 nucleotides matching TRBD1. The CDR3 extends over 13 amino acids. J gave up 4 bases and V 9 bases, and 5 bases lay outside the gene matches. Germline CDR1 KGHDR, CDR2 SFDVKD. The CDR3 region has the DNA TGTGCCACCGGGGACAGGGGAGGATACGAGCAGTACTTC. Protein sequence: CATGDRGGYEQYF.

The chain has TRBV28 and TRBJ1-4, with D possibly TRBD1 on 5 matching bases. V dropped 4 bases and J dropped 12 bases, with 21 bases sitting between them. The CDR3 sequence is 15 residues long. Germline values: CDR1 MDHEN, CDR2 SYDVKM. The CDR3 here is CASSSTGTGWGELFF. The CDR3 DNA sequence: TGTGCCAGCAGTTCAACCGGGACTGGGTGGGGAGAACTGTTTTTT. Full variable domain (outside the CDR3, taken from reference TRBV28 and TRBJ1-4): DVKVTQSSRYLVKRTGEKVFLECVQDMDHENMFWYRQDPGLGLRLIYFSYDVKMKEKGDIPEGYSVSREKKERFSLILESASTNQTSMYLCASSSTGTGWGELFFGSGTQLSVL.

V gene TRBV7-3 combines with J gene TRBJ2-1; 9 nucleotides match TRBD1. Germline-derived CDR1 and CDR2 are SGHTA and FQGTGA. J gave up 1 base and V 5 bases, and 6 bases lay outside the gene matches. The CDR3 has 16 amino acids. The chain's CDR3 is CASSQQGAGSYNEQFF. The CDR3 bases are TGTGCCAGCAGCCAACAGGGGGCTGGTTCCTACAATGAGCAGTTCTTC.

For the CDR3, the DNA is TGTGCCAGTAGTTCGATGCCGGGACTAGCGGGAGGGCCGGGGACAGATACGCAGTATTTT. This translates into CASSSMPGLAGGPGTDTQYF. The rearrangement joins TRBV19 to TRBJ2-3; TRBD2 aligns across 16 bases. The CDR3 contains 20 residues. Unmatched junction bases numbered 14, after V lost 5 bases and J lost 3 bases. Germline V gene data show CDR1 as LNHDA and CDR2 as SQIVND (reference sequence).

This chain connects TRBV19 to TRBJ2-3; maybe TRBD2 (6 bases). CDR1 is LNHDA and CDR2 is SQIVND in the germline V gene (reference sequence). The CDR3 has 14 amino acids. V was shortened by 4 bases and J by 6 bases, with 14 bases between the two germline ends. DNA for the CDR3: TGTGCCAGTAGTACCCAGGGTGGAGGGGATACGCAGTATTTT. It encodes CASSTQGGGDTQYF.

The chain is built from TRBV18 and TRBJ1-5, with TRBD1 identical over 9 bases. Trimming at V came to 4 bases and at J to 7 bases, leaving 5 bases not matched to a gene. The CDR3 covers 14 residues. Germline V gene sequence: CDR1 KGHSH, CDR2 LQKENI. CDR3 sequence: CASSQGQGTQPQHF. In DNA, the CDR3 is TGTGCCAGCTCACAGGGACAGGGCACCCAGCCCCAGCATTTT.

The chain joins TRBV7-2 to TRBJ1-1; TRBD1 matches 10 bases. Unmatched junction bases numbered 6, after V lost 0 bases and J lost 2 bases. In germline, CDR1 is SGHTA, CDR2 FQGNSA. The CDR3 runs 17 residues. The CDR3 spells CASSLAPRTGGNTEAFF. The CDR3 DNA sequence: TGTGCCAGCAGCTTAGCGCCTAGGACAGGGGGAAACACTGAAGCTTTCTTT.